Following are 4 T cell receptor beta chains from one sample sequenced in a study of shared clonotypes between healthy human individuals. Clones were sequenced by immunoSEQ multiplex PCR, and TCRdb holds only the in-frame ones, with some missing. The sample contains around 2.1 million clones, 93% of which appear only once. CD45RO-negative cells were positively selected for CCR7, leaving out terminally differentiated effector memory CD45RA+ cells. Material: naive CD8+ T cells from PBMCs. The receptors stem from a man aged 18 to 29 in good health. Some clones in this sample may be carry-over from other donors' samples.

J is TRBJ2-7 and V is TRBV19; 9 nucleotides match TRBD1. CDR1 and CDR2 (germline): LNHDA, SQIVND (reference sequence). This CDR3 is 15 amino acids long. J lost 0 bases, V lost 3 bases, and 3 bases had no gene match. In DNA, the CDR3 is TGTGCCAGTAGTATGGGGACAGGGAGCTCCTACGAGCAGTACTTC. It is translated as CASSMGTGSSYEQYF. Based on the CDR3 plus reference TRBV19 and TRBJ2-7, the full variable domain is DGGITQSPKYLFRKEGQNVTLSCEQNLNHDAMYWYRQDPGQGLRLIYYSQIVNDFQKGDIAEGYSVSREKKESFPLTVTSAQKNPTAFYLCASSMGTGSSYEQYFGPGTRLTVT.

CDR3 residues: CASNRGRGEEKLFF. The CDR3 coding sequence is TGTGCCAGCAATAGGGGGAGGGGTGAGGAAAAACTGTTTTTT. The chain is built from TRBV6-5 and TRBJ1-4, with D maybe TRBD1 (6 bases). V was trimmed by 7 bases and J by 8 bases, leaving 17 bases between them. CDR3 length: 14 residues. Germline CDR1 and CDR2: MNHEY and SVGAGI.

The V call is TRBV30, the J call TRBJ2-7, with 10 bases that match TRBD1. Per the germline V gene, CDR1 is GTSNPN and CDR2 is SVGIG (reference sequence). Trimming took 7 bases from V and 4 from J; bases not matched to a gene: 13. The CDR3 covers 15 residues. Written as DNA, the CDR3 is TGTGCCTCCGAGCGCTGGGACAGGGGAATTTACGAGCAGTACTTC. This sequence encodes CASERWDRGIYEQYF.

The V and J genes are TRBV7-9 and TRBJ2-5; D is ambiguous. This CDR3 contains 14 residues. Germline V CDR1 and CDR2: SEHNR, FQNEAQ (reference sequence). V was cut by 5 bases and J by 3 bases, with 13 bases left in between. CDR3 nucleotide sequence: TGTGCCAGCAGCCCGGAGAATCGAGAAGAGACCCAGTACTTC. It encodes CASSPENREETQYF.